This T cell receptor beta chain emerged from a study of Graves' ophthalmopathy and Graves' hyperthyroidism. The study, taken as a whole, reports: A roughly 80% specificity and 87.88% sensitivity were achieved by a 13-signature model that separated ophthalmopathy from stable hyperthyroidism.

Amplified TCR beta CDR3 regions were obtained using RNA transcripts as template. First-round RT-PCR used HTBI primers; second-round multiplex PCR followed. TCRdb re-derived calls from the multiplex PCR reads in MiXCR, one entry per CDR3 protein. The sample lists 660,000 or so distinct CDR3 sequences; roughly two fifths were seen once. This clonotype was detected many times. The antigen is not known. From germline, CDR1 is SGHRS and CDR2 YFSETQ. V gave up 4 bases and J gave up 2 bases; unmatched junction bases: 3. The CDR3 consists of 14 residues. The chain carries TRBV5-1 and TRBJ1-2, with 9 positions matching TRBD1. This sequence originates from an adult man with Graves' ophthalmopathy. The specimen sequenced was peripheral blood. The CDR3 sequence: CASSHGQGNYGYTF. In DNA form, the CDR3 reads TGCGCCAGCAGCCACGGACAGGGGAACTATGGCTACACCTTC.